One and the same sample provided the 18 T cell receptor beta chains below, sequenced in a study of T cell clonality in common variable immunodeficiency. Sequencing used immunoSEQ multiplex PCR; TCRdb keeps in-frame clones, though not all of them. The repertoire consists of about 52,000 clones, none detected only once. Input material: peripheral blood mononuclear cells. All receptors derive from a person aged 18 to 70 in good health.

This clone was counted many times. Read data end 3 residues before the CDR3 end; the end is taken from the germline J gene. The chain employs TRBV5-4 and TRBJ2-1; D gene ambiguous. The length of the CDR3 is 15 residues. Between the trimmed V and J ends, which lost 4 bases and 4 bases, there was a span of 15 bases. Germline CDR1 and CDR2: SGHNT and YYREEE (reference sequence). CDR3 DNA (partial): TGTGCCAGCAGCCCACCGGGTAGGAGTTACAATGAG. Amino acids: CASSPPGRSYNE. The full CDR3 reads CASSPPGRSYNEQFF.

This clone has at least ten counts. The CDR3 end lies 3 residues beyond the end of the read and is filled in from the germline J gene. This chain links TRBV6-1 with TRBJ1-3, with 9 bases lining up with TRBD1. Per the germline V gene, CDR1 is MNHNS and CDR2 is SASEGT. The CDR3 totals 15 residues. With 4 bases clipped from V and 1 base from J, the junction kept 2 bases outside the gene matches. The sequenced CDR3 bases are TGTGCCAGCAGTGCGACAGGGGGATCTGGAAACACC. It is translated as CASSATGGSGNT. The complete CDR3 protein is CASSATGGSGNTIYF.

The CDR3 loop is CAWSSGEGMDEQYF. The CDR3 bases that were read are TGTGCCTGGAGTTCCGGGGAGGGTATGGACGAG. This sequence joins TRBV30 and TRBJ2-7, with TRBD2 identical over 7 bases. Sequencing ends 3 residues short of the CDR3 end; the germline J gene provides the rest. Trimming took 2 bases from V and 5 from J; bases not matched to a gene: 9. This CDR3 is 14 amino acids long. CDR1 and CDR2 (germline): GTSNPN, SVGIG (reference sequence).

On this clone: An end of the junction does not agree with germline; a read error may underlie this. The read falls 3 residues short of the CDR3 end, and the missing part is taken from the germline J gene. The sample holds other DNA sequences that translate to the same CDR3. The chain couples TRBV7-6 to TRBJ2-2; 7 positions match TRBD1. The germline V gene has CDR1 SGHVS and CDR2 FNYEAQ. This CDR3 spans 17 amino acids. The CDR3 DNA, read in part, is TGCGCCAGCAGCTTAATAGTCGGACAGGACGGGGCCGGGGAG. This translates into CASSLIVGQDGAGE. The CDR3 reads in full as CASSLIVGQDGAGELFF.

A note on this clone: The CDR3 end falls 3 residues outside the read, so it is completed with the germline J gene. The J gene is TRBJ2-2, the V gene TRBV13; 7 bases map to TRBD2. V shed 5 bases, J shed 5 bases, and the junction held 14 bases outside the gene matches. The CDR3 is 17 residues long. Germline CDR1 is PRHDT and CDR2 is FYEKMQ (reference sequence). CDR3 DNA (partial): TGTGCCAGCAGCACCCGGGTGGGCGGGAGATATACCGGGGAG. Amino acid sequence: CASSTRVGGRYTGE. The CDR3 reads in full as CASSTRVGGRYTGELFF. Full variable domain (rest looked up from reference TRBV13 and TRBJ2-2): AAGVIQSPRHLIKEKRETATLKCYPIPRHDTVYWYQQGPGQDPQFLISFYEKMQSDKGSIPDRFSAQQFSDYHSELNMSSLELGDSALYFCASSTRVGGRYTGELFFGEGSRLTVL.

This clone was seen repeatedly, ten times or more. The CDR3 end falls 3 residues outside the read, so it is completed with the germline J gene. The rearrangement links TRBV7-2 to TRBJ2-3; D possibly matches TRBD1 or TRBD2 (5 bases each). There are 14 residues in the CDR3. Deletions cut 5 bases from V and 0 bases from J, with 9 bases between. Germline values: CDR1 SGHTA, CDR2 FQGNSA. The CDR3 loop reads CASSPGRSTDTQYF. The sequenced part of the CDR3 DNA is TGTGCCAGCAGCCCAGGGAGAAGCACAGATACG.

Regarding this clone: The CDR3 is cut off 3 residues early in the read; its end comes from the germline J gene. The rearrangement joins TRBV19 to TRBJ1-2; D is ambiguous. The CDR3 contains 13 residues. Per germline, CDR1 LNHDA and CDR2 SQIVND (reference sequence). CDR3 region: CASSISSGHDYTF. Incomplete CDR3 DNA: TGTGCCAGTAGTATAAGTAGCGGCCATGAC.

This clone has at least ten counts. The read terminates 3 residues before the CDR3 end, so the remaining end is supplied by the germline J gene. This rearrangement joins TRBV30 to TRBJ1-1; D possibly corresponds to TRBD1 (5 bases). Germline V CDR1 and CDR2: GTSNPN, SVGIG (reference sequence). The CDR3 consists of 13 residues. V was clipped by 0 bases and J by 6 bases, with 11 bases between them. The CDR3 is CAWSVGRGAEAFF. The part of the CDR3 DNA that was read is TGTGCCTGGAGTGTTGGGCGGGGGGCTGAA.

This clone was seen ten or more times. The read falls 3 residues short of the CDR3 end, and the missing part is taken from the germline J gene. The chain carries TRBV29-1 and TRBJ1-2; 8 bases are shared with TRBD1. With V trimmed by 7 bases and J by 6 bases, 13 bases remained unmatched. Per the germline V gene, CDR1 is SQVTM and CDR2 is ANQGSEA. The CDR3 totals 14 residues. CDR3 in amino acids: CSAEHWAGGDGYTF. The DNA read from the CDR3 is TGCAGCGCTGAGCATTGGGCAGGGGGCGATGGC.

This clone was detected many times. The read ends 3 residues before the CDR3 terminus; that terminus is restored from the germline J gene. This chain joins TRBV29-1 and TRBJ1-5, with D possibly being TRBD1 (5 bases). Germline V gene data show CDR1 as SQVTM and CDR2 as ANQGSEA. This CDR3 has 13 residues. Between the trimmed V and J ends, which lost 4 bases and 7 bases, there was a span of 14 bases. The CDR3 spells CSVAIQGGQPQHF. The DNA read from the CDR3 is TGCAGCGTTGCAATTCAGGGTGGCCAGCCC. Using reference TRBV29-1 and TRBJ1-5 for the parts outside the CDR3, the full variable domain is SAVISQKPSRDICQRGTSLTIQCQVDSQVTMMFWYRQQPGQSLTLIATANQGSEATYESGFVIDKFPISRPNLTFSTLTVSNMSPEDSSIYLCSVAIQGGQPQHFGDGTRLSIL.

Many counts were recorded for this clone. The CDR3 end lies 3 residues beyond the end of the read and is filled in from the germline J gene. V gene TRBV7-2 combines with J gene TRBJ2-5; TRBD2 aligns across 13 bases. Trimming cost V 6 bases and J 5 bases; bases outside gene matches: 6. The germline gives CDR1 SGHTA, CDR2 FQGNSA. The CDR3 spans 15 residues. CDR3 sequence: CASRPGLAGWETQYF. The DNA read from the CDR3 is TGTGCCAGCAGACCGGGACTAGCGGGATGGGAGACC.

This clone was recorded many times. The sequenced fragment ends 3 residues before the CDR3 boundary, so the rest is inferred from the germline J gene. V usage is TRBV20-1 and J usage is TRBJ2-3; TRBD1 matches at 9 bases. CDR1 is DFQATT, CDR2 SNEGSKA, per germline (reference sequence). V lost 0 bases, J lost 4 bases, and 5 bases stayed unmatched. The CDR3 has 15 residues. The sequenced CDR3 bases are TGCAGTGCTAGAGATCATAGGACAGGGGCAGATACG. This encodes CSARDHRTGADT. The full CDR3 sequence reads CSARDHRTGADTQYF.

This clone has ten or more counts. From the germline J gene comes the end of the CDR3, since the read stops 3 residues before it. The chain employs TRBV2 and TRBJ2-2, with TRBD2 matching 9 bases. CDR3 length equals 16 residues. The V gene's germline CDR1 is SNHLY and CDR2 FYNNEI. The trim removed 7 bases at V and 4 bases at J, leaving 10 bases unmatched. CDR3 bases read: TGTGCCAGCACCCTCGCGGGGGGGCCGGTCACCGGGGAG. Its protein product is CASTLAGGPVTGE. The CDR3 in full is CASTLAGGPVTGELFF.

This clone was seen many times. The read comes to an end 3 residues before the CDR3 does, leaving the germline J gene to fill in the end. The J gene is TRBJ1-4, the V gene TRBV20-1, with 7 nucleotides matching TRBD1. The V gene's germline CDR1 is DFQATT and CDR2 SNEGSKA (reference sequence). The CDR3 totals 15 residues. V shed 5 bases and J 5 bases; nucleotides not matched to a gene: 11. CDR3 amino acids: CSAGRTGWGNEKLFF. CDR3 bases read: TGCAGTGCTGGGAGGACAGGTTGGGGGAATGAAAAA.

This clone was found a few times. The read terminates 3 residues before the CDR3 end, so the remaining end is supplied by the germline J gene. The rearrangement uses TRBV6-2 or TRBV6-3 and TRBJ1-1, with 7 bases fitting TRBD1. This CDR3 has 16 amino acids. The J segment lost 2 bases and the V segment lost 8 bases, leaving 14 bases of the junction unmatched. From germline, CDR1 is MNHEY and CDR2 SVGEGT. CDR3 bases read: TGTGCCAGCGCGAAAACTACAGGGGTCACTAACACTGAA. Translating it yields CASAKTTGVTNTE. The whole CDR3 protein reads CASAKTTGVTNTEAFF.

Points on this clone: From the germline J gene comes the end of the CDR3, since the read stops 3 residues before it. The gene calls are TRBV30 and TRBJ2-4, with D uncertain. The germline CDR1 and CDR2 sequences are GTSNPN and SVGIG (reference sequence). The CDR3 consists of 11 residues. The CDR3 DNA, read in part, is TGTGCCTGGAGTGTACAGAACGGT. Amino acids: CAWSVQNG. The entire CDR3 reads CAWSVQNGQYF.

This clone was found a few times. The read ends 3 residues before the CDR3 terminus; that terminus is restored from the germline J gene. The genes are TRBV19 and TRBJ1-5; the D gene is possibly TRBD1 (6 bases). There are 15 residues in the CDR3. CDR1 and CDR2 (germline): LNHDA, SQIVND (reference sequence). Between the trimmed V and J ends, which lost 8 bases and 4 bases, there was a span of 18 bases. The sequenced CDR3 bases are TGTGCCAGTGTGGGGGCGGGGGCGCGGAATCAGCCC. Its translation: CASVGAGARNQP. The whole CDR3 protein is CASVGAGARNQPQHF.

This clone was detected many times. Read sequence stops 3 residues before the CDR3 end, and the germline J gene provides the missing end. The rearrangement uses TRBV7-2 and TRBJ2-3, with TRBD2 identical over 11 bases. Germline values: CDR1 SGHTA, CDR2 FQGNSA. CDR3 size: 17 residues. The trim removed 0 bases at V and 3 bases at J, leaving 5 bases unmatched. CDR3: CASSLALASGGTDTQYF. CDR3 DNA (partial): TGTGCCAGCAGCTTAGCGCTAGCTAGCGGGGGGACAGATACG.